Listed below are T cell receptor beta chains from one sample, sequenced in a study of T cell responses to AZD1222 COVID-19 vaccine. Produced via immunoSEQ multiplex PCR; TCRdb's table is partial and in-frame only. The data show 110,000 to 150,000 clones, roughly 94% seen once. The sequencing used peripheral blood, collected on day 0 of AZD1222 vaccination. The receptors here all came from an adult in good health. Both conserved end residues are part of each CDR3. Fields, in order: clone size, D gene, V gene, CDR3 length, J gene, CDR3 DNA, CDR3 protein. D genes are given only for firm matches. Size values are once, few and many counts, or a class for expanded clones, and some rows have none.

>-|-|TRBV3-1/TRBV3-2|13|TRBJ1-6
TGTGCCAGCAGCCACGTTCCGGATTCACCCCTCCACTTT
CASSHVPDSPLHF
>-|-|TRBV7-2|15|TRBJ2-7
TGTGCCAGCAGCTTATTCCGGACAACTTCGGGGGAGCAGTACTTC
CASSLFRTTSGEQYF
>-|TRBD2|TRBV7-2|16|TRBJ2-1
TGTGCCAGCAGCTTAGGCAATGGCGGGGGGGTCAATGAGCAGTTCTTC
CASSLGNGGGVNEQFF
>-|-|TRBV6-5|14|TRBJ1-2
TGTGCCACCACCCTATCCGGGAGATACTATGGCTACACCTTC
CATTLSGRYYGYTF
>-|TRBD2|TRBV3-1/TRBV3-2|17|TRBJ2-3
TGTGCCAGCAGCCATGACTCACTAGCGCCCCTCACAGATACGCAGTATTTT
CASSHDSLAPLTDTQYF
>-|TRBD2|TRBV11-2|16|TRBJ2-1
TGTGCCAGCAGCCCCCGGACTAGCGTTCTTAGGGATGAGCAGTTCTTC
CASSPRTSVLRDEQFF
>-|-|TRBV7-2|15|TRBJ2-1
TGTGCCAGCAGCTTTCCTGCTCTAGGTGCCAATGAGCAGTTCTTC
CASSFPALGANEQFF
>-|-|TRBV19|14|TRBJ1-4
TGTGCCAGTAGTATCAAGGGGGTTAATGAAAAACTGTTTTTT
CASSIKGVNEKLFF
>once|TRBD1|TRBV5-4|13|TRBJ2-3
TGTGCCAGCAGCCCACAGGGGCAGGATACGCAGTATTTT
CASSPQGQDTQYF
>-|TRBD1|TRBV10-3|14|TRBJ1-1
TGTGCCATCAGTCGGGACAGGGTCGGCACTGAAGCTTTCTTT
CAISRDRVGTEAFF
>-|TRBD2|TRBV7-8|15|TRBJ2-1
TGTGCCAGCAGCTTAGTGCGGGGGGGATACAATGAGCAGTTCTTC
CASSLVRGGYNEQFF
>-|-|TRBV28|14|TRBJ1-3
TGTGCCAGCAGTGCCCAGAACCACCGAAACACCATATATTTT
CASSAQNHRNTIYF
>-|-|TRBV5-5|14|TRBJ1-1
TGTGCCAGCAGCTTAAGGGCCCTCAACACTGAAGCTTTCTTT
CASSLRALNTEAFF
>once|TRBD1|TRBV28|18|TRBJ1-2
TGTGCCAGCAGTTTACGCCACGGACAGGCAGGATCGGGTTATGGCTACACCTTC
CASSLRHGQAGSGYGYTF
>-|TRBD1|TRBV5-1|17|TRBJ1-2
TGCGCCAGCAGCTTGTGGGGGACAGGGGGTCCTAACTATGGCTACACCTTC
CASSLWGTGGPNYGYTF
>-|TRBD2|TRBV4-1|19|TRBJ2-3
TGCGCCAGCAGCCCGAGGCCGGCTAGCGGGGGGTCTCGCACAGATACGCAGTATTTT
CASSPRPASGGSRTDTQYF
>-|TRBD2|TRBV29-1|14|TRBJ2-5
TGCAGCGTCGGGGGACTAGCGGGGAGGGAGACCCAGTACTTC
CSVGGLAGRETQYF
>-|TRBD2|TRBV3-1/TRBV3-2|15|TRBJ2-7
TGTGCCAGCAGCCTCCAGACTAGCGGGGCCGACGAGCAGTACTTC
CASSLQTSGADEQYF
>-|-|TRBV3-1/TRBV3-2|15|TRBJ1-2
TGTGCCAGCAGCCAAGATACGGCAGGGGTGGGTGGCTACACCTTC
CASSQDTAGVGGYTF
>-|TRBD1|TRBV7-2|15|TRBJ2-7
TGTGCCAGCAGCGCGGGACAGGGGGCTTGGTACGAGCAGTACTTC
CASSAGQGAWYEQYF
>-|TRBD2|TRBV7-8|19|TRBJ2-3
TGTGCCAGCAGCTCCCATGGGACTAGCGGGGTGGCAACGCGACTTACGCAGTATTTT
CASSSHGTSGVATRLTQYF
>-|-|TRBV18|14|TRBJ2-7
TGTGCCAGCTCAACCGGGGACAAAAGATACGAGCAGTACTTC
CASSTGDKRYEQYF
>-|TRBD1|TRBV14|14|TRBJ1-2
TGTGCCAGCAGCCACCTGACAGGGGACTATGGCTACACCTTC
CASSHLTGDYGYTF
>-|TRBD1|TRBV7-9|15|TRBJ1-1
TGTGCCAGCAGCTTACTAGGGGGCTGGAACACTGAAGCTTTCTTT
CASSLLGGWNTEAFF
>-|TRBD2|TRBV5-4|15|TRBJ2-5
TGTGCCAGCAGCTTCGGACTAGCGGGGGAAGAGACCCAGTACTTC
CASSFGLAGEETQYF
>-|-|TRBV5-1|14|TRBJ2-1
TGCGCCAGCAGCGTGCGGATATCCTACAATGAGCAGTTCTTC
CASSVRISYNEQFF